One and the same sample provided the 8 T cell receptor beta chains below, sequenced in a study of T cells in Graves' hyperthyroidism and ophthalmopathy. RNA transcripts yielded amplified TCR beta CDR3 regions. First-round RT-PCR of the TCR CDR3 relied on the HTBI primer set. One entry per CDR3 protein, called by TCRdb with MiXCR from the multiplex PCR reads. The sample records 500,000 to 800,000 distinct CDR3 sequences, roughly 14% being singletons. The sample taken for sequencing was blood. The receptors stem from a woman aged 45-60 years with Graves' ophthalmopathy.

The CDR3 sequence is CAISPARATNEKLFF. In DNA form, the CDR3 reads TGTGCCATCAGTCCTGCTCGGGCAACTAATGAAAAACTGTTTTTT. V gene TRBV10-3 combines with J gene TRBJ1-4; D is undetermined. V was trimmed by 5 bases and J by 0 bases, leaving 10 bases between them. The CDR3 runs 15 residues. CDR1 is ENHRY and CDR2 is SYGVKD in the germline V gene.

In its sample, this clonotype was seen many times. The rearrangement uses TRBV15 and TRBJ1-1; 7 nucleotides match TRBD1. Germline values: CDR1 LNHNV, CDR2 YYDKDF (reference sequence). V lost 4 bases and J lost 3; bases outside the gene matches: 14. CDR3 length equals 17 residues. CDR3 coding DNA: TGTGCCACCAGCACCCTAGAGGGGGCAGATAGGTACACTGAAGCTTTCTTT. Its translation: CATSTLEGADRYTEAFF.

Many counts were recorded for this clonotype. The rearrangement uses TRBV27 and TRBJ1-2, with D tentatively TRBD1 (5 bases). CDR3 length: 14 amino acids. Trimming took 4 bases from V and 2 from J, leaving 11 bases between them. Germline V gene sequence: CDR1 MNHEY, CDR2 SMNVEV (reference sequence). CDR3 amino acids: CASSSGFYNYGYTF. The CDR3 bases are TGTGCCAGCAGTTCAGGGTTTTACAACTATGGCTACACCTTC.

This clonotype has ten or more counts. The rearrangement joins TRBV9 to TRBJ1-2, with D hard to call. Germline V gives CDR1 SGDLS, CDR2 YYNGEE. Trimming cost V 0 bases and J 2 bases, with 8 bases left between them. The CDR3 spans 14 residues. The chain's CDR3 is CASSVAPGNYGYTF. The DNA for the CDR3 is TGTGCCAGCAGCGTAGCGCCGGGAAACTATGGCTACACCTTC.

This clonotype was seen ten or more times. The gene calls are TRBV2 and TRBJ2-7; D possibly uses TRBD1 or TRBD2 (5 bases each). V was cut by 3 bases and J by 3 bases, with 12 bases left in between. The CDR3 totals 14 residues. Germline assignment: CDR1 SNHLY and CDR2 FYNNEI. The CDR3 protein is CASSDEGMGYEQYF. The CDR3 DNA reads TGTGCCAGCAGTGATGAGGGGATGGGCTACGAGCAGTACTTC.

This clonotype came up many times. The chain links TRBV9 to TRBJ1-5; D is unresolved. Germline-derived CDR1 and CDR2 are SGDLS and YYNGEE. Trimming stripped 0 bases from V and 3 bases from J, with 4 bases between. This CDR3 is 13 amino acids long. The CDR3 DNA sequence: TGTGCCAGCAGCGTAGGGGACAATCAGCCCCAGCATTTT. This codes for CASSVGDNQPQHF.

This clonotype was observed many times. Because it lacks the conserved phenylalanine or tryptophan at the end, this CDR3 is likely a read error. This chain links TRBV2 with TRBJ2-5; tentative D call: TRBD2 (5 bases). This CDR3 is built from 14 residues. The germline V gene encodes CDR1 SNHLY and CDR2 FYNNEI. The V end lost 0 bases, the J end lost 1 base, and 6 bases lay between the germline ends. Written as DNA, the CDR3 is TGTGCCAGCAGTGAAGCGCGGGTCCAAGAGACCCAGTACCTC. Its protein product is CASSEARVQETQYL.

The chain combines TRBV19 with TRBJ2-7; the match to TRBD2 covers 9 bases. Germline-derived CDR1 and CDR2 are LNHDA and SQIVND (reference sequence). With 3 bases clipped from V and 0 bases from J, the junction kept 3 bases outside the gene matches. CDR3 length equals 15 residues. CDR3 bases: TGTGCCAGTAGTATTCCTAGCGGGACCTCCTACGAGCAGTACTTC. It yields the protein CASSIPSGTSYEQYF.